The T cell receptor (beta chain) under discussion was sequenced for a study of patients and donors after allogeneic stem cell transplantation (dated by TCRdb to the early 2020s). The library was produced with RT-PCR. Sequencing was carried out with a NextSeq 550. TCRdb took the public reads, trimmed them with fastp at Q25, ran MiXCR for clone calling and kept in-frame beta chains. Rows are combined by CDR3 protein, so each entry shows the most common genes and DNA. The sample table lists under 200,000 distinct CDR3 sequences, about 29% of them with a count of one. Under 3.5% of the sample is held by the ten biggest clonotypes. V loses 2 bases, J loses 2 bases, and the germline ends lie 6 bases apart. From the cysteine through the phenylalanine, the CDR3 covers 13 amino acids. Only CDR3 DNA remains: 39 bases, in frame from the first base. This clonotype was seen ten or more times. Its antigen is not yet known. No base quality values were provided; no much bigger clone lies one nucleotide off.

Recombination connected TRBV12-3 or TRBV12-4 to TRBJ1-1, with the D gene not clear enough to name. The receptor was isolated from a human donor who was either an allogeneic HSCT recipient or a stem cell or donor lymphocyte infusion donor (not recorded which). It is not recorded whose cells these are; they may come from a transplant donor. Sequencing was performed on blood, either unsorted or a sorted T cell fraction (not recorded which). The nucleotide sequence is TGTGCCAGCAGTTTACAGTTTAACACTGAAGCTTTCTTT. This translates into CASSLQFNTEAFF.